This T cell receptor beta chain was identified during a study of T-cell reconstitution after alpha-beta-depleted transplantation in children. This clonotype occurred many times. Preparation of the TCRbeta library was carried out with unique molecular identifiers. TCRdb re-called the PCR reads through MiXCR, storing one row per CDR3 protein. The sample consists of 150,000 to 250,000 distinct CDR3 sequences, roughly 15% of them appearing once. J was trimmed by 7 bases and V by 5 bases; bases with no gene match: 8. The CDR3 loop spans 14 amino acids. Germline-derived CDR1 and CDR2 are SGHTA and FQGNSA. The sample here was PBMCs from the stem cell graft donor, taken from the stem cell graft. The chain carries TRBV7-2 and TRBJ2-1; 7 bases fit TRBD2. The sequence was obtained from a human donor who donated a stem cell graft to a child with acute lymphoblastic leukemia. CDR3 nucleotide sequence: TGTGCCAGCAGCCCCCGGGGAGGGGTAAATGAGCAGTTCTTC. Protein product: CASSPRGGVNEQFF.